The entry below describes one TCR beta chain. These data belong to a study of blood T cell repertoires in COVID-19. Method: immunoSEQ multiplex PCR; TCRdb's copy keeps in-frame clones and lacks some. In the table there are about 330,000 clones, about nine tenths of which are singletons. The sample comprised PBMCs or T cells enriched from blood (not recorded which). The sequence was collected from a woman aged 18-35 years who had recovered from COVID-19.

CDR3 coding DNA: TGTGCCAGCCTGCGGGACTTTGACAATGAGCAGTTCTTC. Its translation: CASLRDFDNEQFF. The chain links TRBV2 to TRBJ2-1; D possibly corresponds to TRBD2 (6 bases). The CDR3 extends over 13 amino acids. Per the germline V gene, CDR1 is SNHLY and CDR2 is FYNNEI. V lost 8 bases to trimming and J lost 5 bases, with 13 bases between them. The entire variable domain, with the rest obtained from reference TRBV2 and TRBJ2-1, is as follows: EPEVTQTPSHQVTQMGQEVILRCVPISNHLYFYWYRQILGQKVEFLVSFYNNEISEKSEIFDDQFSVERPDGSNFTLKIRSTKLEDSAMYFCASLRDFDNEQFFGPGTRLTVL.